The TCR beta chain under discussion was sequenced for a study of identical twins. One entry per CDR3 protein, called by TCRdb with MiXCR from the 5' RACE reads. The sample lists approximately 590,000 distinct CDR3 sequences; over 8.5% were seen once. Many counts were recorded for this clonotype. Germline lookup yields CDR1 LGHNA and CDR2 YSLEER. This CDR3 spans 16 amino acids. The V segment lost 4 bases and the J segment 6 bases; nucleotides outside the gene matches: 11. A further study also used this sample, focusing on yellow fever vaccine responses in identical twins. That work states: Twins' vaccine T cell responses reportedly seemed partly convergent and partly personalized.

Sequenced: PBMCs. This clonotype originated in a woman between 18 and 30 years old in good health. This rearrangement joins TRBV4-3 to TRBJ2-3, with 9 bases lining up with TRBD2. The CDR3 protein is CASSLRLAEPRDTQYF. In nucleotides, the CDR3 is TGCGCCAGCAGCCTGAGACTAGCGGAACCCAGGGATACGCAGTATTTT.